The clone carrying this T cell receptor (beta chain) is medium-sized within its sample. Its specificity is unknown. The germline V and J ends were trimmed by 2 bases and 3 bases, with 19 bases remaining between them. Germline V CDR1 and CDR2: MNHNS, SASEGT. CDR3 length: 17 residues. The data were obtained in a study of neurological immune-mediated disorders. Points from the study as a whole: Expanded clones shared no CDR3 amino acid sequences across subjects, suggesting private repertoires in all groups.

CD4+ or CD8+ T cells, 1 million per library, were used for sorted libraries. Over 170 million TCR-beta sequences from 15-18 subjects were obtained in each sequencing run. TCRdb re-derived calls from the 5' RACE reads in MiXCR, one entry per CDR3 protein. The sample yields around 14,000 distinct CDR3 sequences, 6% to 8% seen once. The specimen sequenced was CD8+ T cells from blood. The chain couples TRBV6-1 to TRBJ1-2; unclear D gene. This clonotype originated in a woman aged 40 to 50 in good health. The CDR3 sequence: CASSERASHRIDYGYTF. The DNA of the CDR3 is TGTGCCAGCAGTGAAAGGGCCTCGCATCGGATTGACTATGGCTACACCTTC.